The 11 T cell receptor beta chains listed next were all sequenced from one sample in a study of cytomegalovirus exposure and HLA in healthy donors. A multiplex PCR was run with 60 Vbeta primers and 13 Jbeta primers. Using immunoSEQ multiplex PCR, the repertoire was profiled, and TCRdb retains in-frame clones only, with some absent. In the table there are about 190,000 clones, roughly 80% of which are singletons. The sequenced material came from PBMCs. Source of these receptors: a woman under 30 in good health and CMV-seronegative.

This clone appeared a few times. The chain has TRBV6-5 and TRBJ1-2, with 7 positions matching TRBD1. Germline V gene lookup returns CDR1 MNHEY and CDR2 SVGAGI. J was trimmed by 8 bases and V by 6 bases; bases with no gene match: 15. The CDR3 runs to 15 residues. CDR3 sequence (DNA): TGTGCCAGCAGACAGCGATCGACAGGGTCAGAAGGCTACACCTTC. It yields the protein CASRQRSTGSEGYTF.

The chain carries TRBV5-1 and TRBJ1-4; 9 bases line up with TRBD1. V lost 4 bases and J lost 5; bases outside the gene matches: 6. Germline V gives CDR1 SGHRS, CDR2 YFSETQ. CDR3 length equals 15 residues. Written as DNA, the CDR3 is TGCGCCAGCAGCCGGACAGGGGAGGGGAATGAAAAACTGTTTTTT. Its translation: CASSRTGEGNEKLFF.

The rearrangement links TRBV28 to TRBJ1-5; D is perhaps TRBD1 (5 bases). This CDR3 comprises 15 residues. Germline values: CDR1 MDHEN, CDR2 SYDVKM. V dropped 5 bases and J dropped 4 bases, with 15 bases sitting between them. CDR3 sequence (DNA): TGTGCCAGCAGTCCTCAGGGTTTTGGGAATCAGCCCCAGCATTTT. Its translation: CASSPQGFGNQPQHF.

CDR3 DNA sequence: TGTGCCAGTAGAATACAGGGGGTGGACACCGGGGAGCTGTTTTTT. Amino acid sequence: CASRIQGVDTGELFF. The V call is TRBV19, the J call TRBJ2-2; 8 bases line up with TRBD1. V lost 6 bases, J lost 3 bases, and 6 bases stayed unmatched. In germline, CDR1 is LNHDA, CDR2 SQIVND (reference sequence). The CDR3 consists of 15 residues.

The rearrangement joins TRBV2 to TRBJ1-1; D is unresolved. Trimming pared 6 bases from V and 4 bases from J, leaving 27 bases between. CDR3 length: 18 residues. Germline lookup yields CDR1 SNHLY and CDR2 FYNNEI. The DNA for the CDR3 is TGTGCCAGCAGCGACCCTTTCGGGTCGCCGGCCACGACCACTGAAGCTTTCTTT. Protein product: CASSDPFGSPATTTEAFF.

The chain uses TRBV5-6 and TRBJ2-5; 7 bases map to TRBD2. The CDR3 spans 15 residues. The ends lost 3 bases at V and 5 bases at J; junction bases unmatched: 10. Germline V gene sequence: CDR1 SGHDT, CDR2 YYEEEE. The CDR3 DNA reads TGTGCCAGCAGCTCTCTTGGGGGGGGTTGGGAGACCCAGTACTTC. Amino acid sequence: CASSSLGGGWETQYF.

The chain combines TRBV10-3 with TRBJ2-1, with 10 nucleotides matching TRBD2. Germline trimming cut 0 bases from V and 12 bases from J; bases unmatched to any gene: 11. This CDR3 region has 16 residues. The germline gives CDR1 ENHRY, CDR2 SYGVKD. The CDR3 region is CAISESAVSGRMGQFF. CDR3 coding DNA: TGTGCCATCAGTGAGTCAGCGGTTAGCGGGAGGATGGGGCAGTTCTTC.

The V and J genes are TRBV27 and TRBJ2-6, with a tentative D call TRBD2 (6 bases). The CDR3 has 16 amino acids. Germline V gene lookup returns CDR1 MNHEY and CDR2 SMNVEV (reference sequence). V lost 2 bases to trimming and J lost 4 bases, with 12 bases between them. The CDR3: CASSLVPGAGANVLTF. CDR3 in DNA: TGTGCCAGCAGTTTAGTTCCGGGAGCCGGGGCCAACGTCCTGACTTTC.

The chain uses TRBV29-1 and TRBJ1-3, with a tentative D call TRBD1 (5 bases). This CDR3 has 16 amino acids. Germline assignment: CDR1 SQVTM and CDR2 ANQGSEA. V lost 2 bases and J lost 0, with 14 bases in between. The CDR3 nucleotides read TGCAGCGTTGAATTAGGGACTGGATACTCTGGAAACACCATATATTTT. Translated, it gives CSVELGTGYSGNTIYF.

V is TRBV9 and J is TRBJ2-1; D not certain. Germline assignment: CDR1 SGDLS and CDR2 YYNGEE. The V gene lost 0 bases and the J gene lost 4 bases, with 11 bases spanning the gap. There are 15 residues in the CDR3. The CDR3 nucleotides read TGTGCCAGCAGCGTAGTCCCTACCTCATACAATGAGCAGTTCTTC. Translating gives CASSVVPTSYNEQFF.

The rearrangement uses TRBV4-1 and TRBJ1-2, with TRBD1 identical over 9 bases. This CDR3 has 16 residues. Germline lookup yields CDR1 MGHRA and CDR2 YSYEKL. V shed 2 bases, J shed 1 base, and the junction held 5 bases outside the gene matches. The CDR3 here is CASSQLSTGGNYGYTF. CDR3 DNA: TGCGCCAGCAGCCAATTGTCGACAGGGGGTAACTATGGCTACACCTTC.